A selection of T cell receptor beta chains follows, all from one sample in a study of blood T cell repertoires in COVID-19. The assay was immunoSEQ multiplex PCR, and TCRdb's table has in-frame clones only and misses some. The sample lists approximately 190,000 clones, nearly 90% occurring once. Sequencing input: peripheral blood. The receptors here all came from a middle-aged woman who had recovered from COVID-19. The CDR3 runs from the conserved cysteine through the conserved F or W. Fields, in order: CDR3 length, clone size, V gene, J gene, D gene, CDR3 DNA, CDR3 protein. D genes are given only for firm matches. A row's size may be missing; if present it is once, few, many or a size class.

18,NA,TRBV28,TRBJ2-2,TRBD2,TGTGCCAGCAGCTTCGGGACTAGCGGGAGGGCCAACACCGGGGAGCTGTTTTTT,CASSFGTSGRANTGELFF
16,once,TRBV7-9,TRBJ1-4,NA,TGTGCCAGCAGCCTAGGACAGACTGCGGCTAATGAAAAACTGTTTTTT,CASSLGQTAANEKLFF
17,NA,TRBV7-9,TRBJ2-5,NA,TGTGCCAGCAGCTGGAGAGAGCGGAGCGTAGACCAAGAGACCCAGTACTTC,CASSWRERSVDQETQYF
10,NA,TRBV7-9,TRBJ1-2,NA,TGTGCCAGCAGCTCGAGAGGCTACACCTTC,CASSSRGYTF
14,NA,TRBV20-1,TRBJ1-5,NA,TGCAGTGCTAGTCCCGGGAAAAACAATCAGCCCCAGCATTTT,CSASPGKNNQPQHF
15,NA,TRBV15,TRBJ1-3,NA,TGTGCCACCAGCAGAGATCCGGGAACTGGAAACACCATATATTTT,CATSRDPGTGNTIYF
13,NA,TRBV15,TRBJ1-1,NA,TGTGCCACCAGCCGCGGACAGCTCGGAGAAGCTTTCTTT,CATSRGQLGEAFF
14,NA,TRBV5-1,TRBJ1-4,TRBD1,TGCGCCAGCAGCTGGCGGGACAGGAATGAAAAACTGTTTTTT,CASSWRDRNEKLFF
13,NA,TRBV6-6,TRBJ2-2,NA,TGTGCCAGCAGTTACTCGTTTGGCCGGGAGCTGTTTTTT,CASSYSFGRELFF
13,NA,TRBV5-5,TRBJ1-4,NA,TGTGCCAGCAGCTTGTTCAGGGATGAAAAACTGTTTTTT,CASSLFRDEKLFF
16,NA,TRBV6-2/TRBV6-3,TRBJ2-1,TRBD1,TGTGCCAGCAGTTATCCACCGGGGACAGGGGATAATGAGCAGTTCTTC,CASSYPPGTGDNEQFF
15,NA,TRBV2,TRBJ2-3,TRBD2,TGTGCCAGCAGTCCCCTAGCGGGATATAAAGATACGCAGTATTTT,CASSPLAGYKDTQYF
14,NA,TRBV7-9,TRBJ1-6,TRBD1,TGTGCCAGCAGCCAGGACAGGGACTATTCACCCCTCCACTTT,CASSQDRDYSPLHF
13,few,TRBV28,TRBJ1-5,NA,TGTGCCAGCAGACTTCAGGGGTATCAGCCCCAGCATTTT,CASRLQGYQPQHF
15,NA,TRBV7-3,TRBJ1-3,NA,TGTGCCAGCAGCTCCACAGGATTTGAGGGAAACACCATATATTTT,CASSSTGFEGNTIYF
16,NA,TRBV5-5,TRBJ1-5,TRBD1,TGTGCCAGCAGCTTGGAGGGCAGGGGGCCCAATCAGCCCCAGCATTTT,CASSLEGRGPNQPQHF
15,NA,TRBV6-5,TRBJ1-4,TRBD1,TGTGCCAGCAGACGACAGGGTTGGACTAATGAAAAACTGTTTTTT,CASRRQGWTNEKLFF
17,once,TRBV29-1,TRBJ2-1,TRBD2,TGCAGCGTGAGAGGCCTAGCGGGAGTATCGGTTCGGGATGAGCAGTTCTTC,CSVRGLAGVSVRDEQFF
14,NA,TRBV6-5,TRBJ2-5,NA,TGTGCCAGCAGTTACTACGGGGATTCGGAGACCCAGTACTTC,CASSYYGDSETQYF
13,NA,TRBV4-2,TRBJ2-7,NA,TGTGCCAGCAGCCAAGATGCGAGCGGCGGGCAGTACTTC,CASSQDASGGQYF
16,NA,TRBV27,TRBJ1-2,NA,TGTGCCAGCAGCCTGGCCGGGACCCCGGGGGTTAATGGCTACACCTTC,CASSLAGTPGVNGYTF
16,NA,TRBV7-7,TRBJ2-7,TRBD1,TGTGCCAGCAGCCCAGCCCCCCGGACAGGGACCTACGAGCAGTACTTC,CASSPAPRTGTYEQYF